These 19 T cell receptor beta chains were all obtained from the same sample, sequenced in a study of T cells in Graves' hyperthyroidism and ophthalmopathy. TCR beta CDR3 sequences were amplified from RNA transcripts. In the first-round RT-PCR of the TCR CDR3, the HTBI primer set was used. TCRdb re-called the multiplex PCR reads with MiXCR, one entry per CDR3 protein. The sample holds 650,000 to 750,000 distinct CDR3 sequences, 14% seen once. The source material was blood. All receptors derive from a woman aged 18 to 35 with Graves' hyperthyroidism.

This clonotype was detected many times. V and J are TRBV7-2 and TRBJ1-5; no reliable D call. CDR1 and CDR2 (germline): SGHTA, FQGNSA. The length of the CDR3 is 16 residues. V was cut by 3 bases and J by 5 bases, with 17 bases left in between. The CDR3 coding sequence is TGTGCCAGCAGCTTGGTGGCTTCTAGAGAAGATCAGCCCCAGCATTTT. Amino acids: CASSLVASREDQPQHF.

The rearrangement uses TRBV9 and TRBJ2-7, with TRBD2 matching 7 bases. The CDR3 is made up of 15 amino acids. The V gene's germline CDR1 is SGDLS and CDR2 YYNGEE. V lost 0 bases to trimming and J lost 3 bases; unmatched junction nucleotides: 6. CDR3 nucleotides: TGTGCCAGCAGCGTAGCCGGACTAGAGAACTACGAGCAGTACTTC. Translating gives CASSVAGLENYEQYF.

This clonotype was seen a few times. The chain links TRBV6-5 to TRBJ2-2; D call uncertain. In germline, CDR1 is MNHEY, CDR2 SVGAGI. CDR3 size: 13 residues. V lost 2 bases, J lost 7 bases, and 8 bases lay in between. Here the CDR3 DNA reads TGTGCCAGCAGTTACGGTCTCCACGGGGAGCTGTTTTTT. It encodes CASSYGLHGELFF.

V usage is TRBV28 and J usage is TRBJ2-7; TRBD1 agrees at 9 bases. Germline assignment: CDR1 MDHEN and CDR2 SYDVKM. This CDR3 comprises 14 residues. V was pared by 5 bases and J by 4 bases, with 6 bases of the junction left unmatched. The CDR3 sequence is CASSKTGGPYEQYF. DNA of the CDR3: TGTGCCAGCAGTAAGACAGGGGGACCATACGAGCAGTACTTC.

The chain carries TRBV29-1 and TRBJ2-1; the match to TRBD2 covers 9 bases. Germline CDR1 reads SQVTM; CDR2 reads ANQGSEA. J lost 7 bases, V lost 3 bases, and 4 bases had no gene match. The CDR3 has 13 residues. The CDR3 bases are TGCAGCGTTGACGTCCTAGCGGGGAATGAGCAGTTCTTC. Protein sequence: CSVDVLAGNEQFF.

The chain uses TRBV12-3 or TRBV12-4 and TRBJ1-1; the match to TRBD1 covers 8 bases. With V trimmed by 6 bases and J by 4 bases, 10 bases remained unmatched. This CDR3 is 15 amino acids long. The CDR3 loop is CASRRTGTGRTEAFF. The CDR3 DNA sequence: TGTGCCAGCAGGCGGACCGGGACAGGTCGCACTGAAGCTTTCTTT.

The sample holds a few counts of this clonotype. The CDR3 protein is CATSDQTSAYGYTF. CDR3 DNA: TGTGCCACCAGTGACCAGACTAGCGCTTATGGCTACACCTTC. V is TRBV24-1 and J is TRBJ1-2, with D unclear. Trimming shortened V by 4 bases and J by 5 bases, and 13 bases separated the two germline ends. The V gene's germline CDR1 is KGHDR and CDR2 SFDVKD. This CDR3 contains 14 residues.

This clonotype was seen many times. The gene calls are TRBV30 and TRBJ2-1; TRBD2 aligns across 8 bases. The trim removed 4 bases at V and 3 bases at J, leaving 8 bases unmatched. Germline V gene lookup returns CDR1 GTSNPN and CDR2 SVGIG (reference sequence). The CDR3 totals 15 residues. The CDR3 DNA reads as TGTGCCTGGACTAGGGGACTAGAGCACTACAATGAGCAGTTCTTC. The encoded protein is CAWTRGLEHYNEQFF.

V is TRBV6-1 and J is TRBJ1-1; 7 nucleotides agree with TRBD1. J lost 7 bases, V lost 8 bases, and 13 bases had no gene match. There are 14 residues in the CDR3. Per the germline V gene, CDR1 is MNHNS and CDR2 is SASEGT. The CDR3 spells CASSGRDRANEAFF. The CDR3, as DNA: TGTGCCAGCTCAGGGAGAGACAGGGCGAATGAAGCTTTCTTT.

The CDR3 DNA reads TGTGCCAGCAGCCAGGGGGTGAGCGATGCGCAGTATTTT. Its protein is CASSQGVSDAQYF. The chain carries TRBV6-4 and TRBJ2-3, with 7 bases lining up with TRBD1. Germline V gene sequence: CDR1 MRHNA, CDR2 SNTAGT. After removal of 6 bases from V and 10 bases from J, the junction contained 10 bases not matched to a gene. The CDR3 is made up of 13 amino acids.

The chain combines TRBV5-6 with TRBJ1-4, with 9 bases fitting TRBD1. Germline V gene lookup returns CDR1 SGHDT and CDR2 YYEEEE. CDR3 length: 14 amino acids. The trim removed 4 bases at V and 7 bases at J, leaving 5 bases unmatched. The CDR3 is CASSRDRVGEKLFF. The CDR3 DNA sequence: TGTGCCAGCAGCCGGGACAGGGTTGGTGAAAAACTGTTTTTT.

Ten or more counts support this clonotype. This chain joins TRBV28 and TRBJ2-7, with 10 positions matching TRBD1. V was clipped by 5 bases and J by 3 bases; unmatched bases: 7. In germline, CDR1 is MDHEN, CDR2 SYDVKM. This CDR3 is built from 15 residues. CDR3 bases: TGTGCCAGCAGTACCCGACAGGGGGCTTTCTACGAGCAGTACTTC. This sequence encodes CASSTRQGAFYEQYF.

This clonotype turned up a few times. The chain carries TRBV11-3 and TRBJ2-1, with 14 bases matching TRBD2. The ends lost 4 bases at V and 9 bases at J; junction bases unmatched: 5. The germline gives CDR1 SGHNT, CDR2 YENEEA. This CDR3 spans 15 amino acids. The CDR3 nucleotides are TGTGCCAGCAGCTCGGGACTAGCGGGAGTAATTGAGCAGTTCTTC. It translates to CASSSGLAGVIEQFF. Drawing the rest from reference TRBV11-3 and TRBJ2-1, the complete variable domain is EAGVVQSPRYKIIEKKQPVAFWCNPISGHNTLYWYLQNLGQGPELLIRYENEEAVDDSQLPKDRFSAERLKGVDSTLKIQPAELGDSAVYLCASSSGLAGVIEQFFGPGTRLTVL.

In this sample, this clonotype turned up many times. The rearrangement links TRBV5-4 to TRBJ2-3, with a possible D match to TRBD2 (5 bases). The CDR3 runs 16 residues. V lost 2 bases, J lost 0 bases, and 13 bases lay in between. CDR1 is SGHNT, CDR2 YYREEE, per germline (reference sequence). This CDR3 reads CASSFPGGLSTDTQYF. The CDR3 DNA is TGTGCCAGCAGCTTCCCTGGCGGACTTAGCACAGATACGCAGTATTTT.

V is TRBV6-2 or TRBV6-3 and J is TRBJ1-1; no reliable D call. Trimming pared 3 bases from V and 1 base from J, leaving 21 bases between. This CDR3 region has 18 residues. CDR1 and CDR2 from the germline V gene are MNHEY and SVGEGT. CDR3 nucleotide sequence: TGTGCCAGCAGTTATAGTGCCGGGTCAAAGGAGGGGAACACTGAAGCTTTCTTT. This codes for CASSYSAGSKEGNTEAFF.

This clonotype has ten or more counts. This chain joins TRBV29-1 and TRBJ1-1; the D gene is possibly TRBD1 (6 bases). Looked up from germline, CDR1 is SQVTM and CDR2 is ANQGSEA. The CDR3 runs to 13 residues. The germline V and J ends were trimmed by 6 bases and 0 bases, with 11 bases remaining between them. CDR3 amino acids: CSVIRDMNTEAFF. In nucleotides, the CDR3 is TGCAGCGTGATACGGGACATGAACACTGAAGCTTTCTTT.

This clonotype was found many times. The V and J genes are TRBV15 and TRBJ1-1; no definite D call. There are 15 residues in the CDR3. The V end lost 5 bases, the J end lost 0 bases, and 13 bases lay between the germline ends. Germline CDR1 reads LNHNV; CDR2 reads YYDKDF (reference sequence). The CDR3: CATSPAPGLNTEAFF. The CDR3 coding sequence is TGTGCCACCAGCCCCGCACCCGGATTGAACACTGAAGCTTTCTTT.

This clonotype was counted at least ten times. This chain links TRBV2 with TRBJ1-1, with 7 bases that match TRBD1. This CDR3 has 17 amino acids. J lost 3 bases, V lost 3 bases, and 13 bases had no gene match. The germline CDR1 and CDR2 sequences are SNHLY and FYNNEI. The CDR3 sequence: CASSEDRWLVGHTEAFF. The CDR3 bases are TGTGCCAGCAGTGAGGACAGGTGGTTAGTGGGGCACACTGAAGCTTTCTTT.

This clonotype has ten or more counts. The chain joins TRBV3-1 to TRBJ2-7; D gene ambiguous. The germline V and J ends were trimmed by 1 base and 6 bases, with 4 bases remaining between them. The CDR3 extends over 11 amino acids. Germline values: CDR1 LGHDT, CDR2 YNNKEL (reference sequence). Written as DNA, the CDR3 is TGTGCCAGCAGCCAAGTCTGCGAGCAGTACTTC. It encodes CASSQVCEQYF.